The 11 T cell receptor beta chains reported below all come from one sample, sequenced in a study of T-cell memory formation after mild COVID-19. MiXCR was run by TCRdb on the 5' RACE reads, yielding one entry per CDR3 protein. The profile shows about 100,000 distinct CDR3 sequences, roughly 11% of them singletons. The sample comprised PBMCs or a T cell subset sorted from them (not recorded which). The origin of the receptors is a man younger than 30 who had mild COVID-19 (a few samples of this study predate the infection). Cell type and time point are not known.

The chain couples TRBV12-3 or TRBV12-4 to TRBJ2-3; TRBD2 matches at 7 bases. The CDR3 contains 14 residues. Trimming removed 6 bases from V and 4 bases from J; junction bases left unmatched: 7. In nucleotides, the CDR3 is TGTGCCAGCAGCCGCGGACTAGGGCCAGATACGCAGTATTTT. This sequence encodes CASSRGLGPDTQYF.

This clonotype was seen at least ten times. This chain connects TRBV12-3 or TRBV12-4 to TRBJ2-7; possible D gene TRBD2, 5 bases. Trimming removed 6 bases at V and 4 bases at J, with 13 bases between. The CDR3 is 13 amino acids. The CDR3 reads CASRVGEGYEQYF. The CDR3 DNA sequence: TGTGCCAGCAGGGTCGGAGAGGGATACGAGCAGTACTTC.

The chain uses TRBV12-3 or TRBV12-4 and TRBJ1-2; D gene uncertain. The length of the CDR3 is 14 residues. Deletions cut 6 bases from V and 1 base from J, with 12 bases between. The CDR3 nucleotides are TGTGCCAGCAGCCTGTCCGGGATTAACTATGGCTACACCTTC. It specifies CASSLSGINYGYTF.

This clonotype was observed a few times. J is TRBJ2-7 and V is TRBV3-1, with TRBD1 matching over 9 bases. The CDR3 consists of 16 residues. With V trimmed by 0 bases and J by 2 bases, 5 bases remained unmatched. The germline V gene has CDR1 LGHDT and CDR2 YNNKEL (reference sequence). The CDR3 sequence: CASSQEIRTGAYEQYF. Written as DNA, the CDR3 is TGTGCCAGCAGCCAAGAGATTCGGACAGGGGCCTACGAGCAGTACTTC.

This clonotype appeared a few times. The rearrangement joins TRBV5-1 to TRBJ1-1; D not certain. V was shortened by 1 base and J by 0 bases, with 7 bases between the two germline ends. The CDR3 length is 14 residues. In germline, CDR1 is SGHRS, CDR2 YFSETQ. CDR3 protein: CASSLWGLNTEAFF. As DNA, the CDR3 is TGCGCCAGCAGCTTGTGGGGTTTGAACACTGAAGCTTTCTTT. Drawing the rest from reference TRBV5-1 and TRBJ1-1, the complete variable domain is KAGVTQTPRYLIKTRGQQVTLSCSPISGHRSVSWYQQTPGQGLQFLFEYFSETQRNKGNFPGRFSGRQFSNSRSEMNVSTLELGDSALYLCASSLWGLNTEAFFGQGTRLTVV.

This clonotype has only a few counts. The chain links TRBV7-9 to TRBJ1-1, with 8 nucleotides matching TRBD1. CDR3 size: 15 residues. CDR1 and CDR2 from the germline V gene are SEHNR and FQNEAQ (reference sequence). V lost 2 bases, J lost 4 bases, and 6 bases stayed unmatched. The CDR3 sequence is CASSLSGQGSTEAFF. CDR3 nucleotide sequence: TGTGCCAGCAGCTTATCAGGACAGGGAAGCACTGAAGCTTTCTTT. Looking up the rest from reference TRBV7-9 and TRBJ1-1 gives the full variable domain: DTGVSQNPRHKITKRGQNVTFRCDPISEHNRLYWYRQTLGQGPEFLTYFQNEAQLEKSRLLSDRFSAERPKGSFSTLEIQRTEQGDSAMYLCASSLSGQGSTEAFFGQGTRLTVV.

This clonotype was detected a few times. V and J are TRBV7-9 and TRBJ1-2; TRBD1 aligns across 7 bases. Germline CDR1 is SEHNR and CDR2 is FQNEAQ (reference sequence). The CDR3 has 13 residues. V was clipped by 9 bases and J by 7 bases; unmatched bases: 11. CDR3 region: CASSPTGAAGYTF. In DNA form, the CDR3 reads TGTGCCAGTTCCCCTACAGGGGCAGCTGGCTACACCTTC.

The CDR3 here is CASSWGLAGVYEQFF. The CDR3 DNA follows: TGTGCCAGCAGTTGGGGACTAGCGGGGGTCTATGAGCAGTTCTTC. The V gene is TRBV6-2 or TRBV6-3, the J gene TRBJ2-1; 14 positions agree with TRBD2. Looked up from germline, CDR1 is MNHEY and CDR2 is SVGEGT. The CDR3 runs to 15 residues. Germline trimming cut 4 bases from V and 8 bases from J; bases unmatched to any gene: 4.

There are a few counts of this clonotype. This sequence joins TRBV27 and TRBJ2-5, with 13 bases matching TRBD2. The CDR3 is 17 amino acids. Germline V CDR1 and CDR2: MNHEY, SMNVEV (reference sequence). Trimming cost V 5 bases and J 5 bases; bases outside gene matches: 11. CDR3 bases: TGTGCCAGCAGTCCCCACGGACTAGCGGGGGTGATGGAGACCCAGTACTTC. Protein product: CASSPHGLAGVMETQYF.

The chain uses TRBV28 and TRBJ2-1; TRBD2 aligns across 9 bases. V dropped 2 bases and J dropped 3; count of bases not matched to a gene: 11. The CDR3 covers 18 residues. From germline, CDR1 is MDHEN and CDR2 SYDVKM. The CDR3 nucleotides are TGTGCCAGCAGTTTAAGTATGTGGGCGCGGGGGGGCTACAATGAGCAGTTCTTC. It codes for CASSLSMWARGGYNEQFF.

This chain uses TRBV9 with TRBJ2-3, with 9 bases matching TRBD2. The germline V gene encodes CDR1 SGDLS and CDR2 YYNGEE. V shed 1 base and J 1 base; nucleotides not matched to a gene: 1. CDR3 length equals 15 residues. CDR3 in DNA: TGTGCCAGCAGCGTAAGGACTAGCGGCACAGATACGCAGTATTTT. Translating gives CASSVRTSGTDTQYF.